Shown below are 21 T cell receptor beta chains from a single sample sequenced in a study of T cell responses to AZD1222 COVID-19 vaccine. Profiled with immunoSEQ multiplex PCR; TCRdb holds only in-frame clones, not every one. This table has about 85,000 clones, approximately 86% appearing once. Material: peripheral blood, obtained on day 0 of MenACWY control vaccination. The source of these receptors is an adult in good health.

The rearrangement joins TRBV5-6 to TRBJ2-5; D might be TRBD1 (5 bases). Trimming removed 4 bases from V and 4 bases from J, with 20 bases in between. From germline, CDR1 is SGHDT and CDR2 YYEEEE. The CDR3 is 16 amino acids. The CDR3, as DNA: TGTGCCAGCAGCGCCGGACATGGGTGGGGTGGAGAGACCCAGTACTTC. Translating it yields CASSAGHGWGGETQYF.

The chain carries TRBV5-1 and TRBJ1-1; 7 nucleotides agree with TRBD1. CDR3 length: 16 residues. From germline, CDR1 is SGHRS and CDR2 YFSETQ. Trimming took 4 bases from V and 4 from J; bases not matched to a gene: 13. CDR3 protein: CASSGPGTARGTEAFF. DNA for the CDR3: TGCGCCAGCAGCGGTCCCGGGACAGCGCGGGGCACTGAAGCTTTCTTT.

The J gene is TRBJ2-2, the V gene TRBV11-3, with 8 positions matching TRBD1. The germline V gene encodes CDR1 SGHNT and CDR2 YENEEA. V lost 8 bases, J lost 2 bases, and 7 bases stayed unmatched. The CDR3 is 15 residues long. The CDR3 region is CASARDRTNTGELFF. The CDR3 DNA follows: TGTGCCAGCGCCCGGGACAGGACCAACACCGGGGAGCTGTTTTTT. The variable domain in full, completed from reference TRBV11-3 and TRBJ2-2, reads EAGVVQSPRYKIIEKKQPVAFWCNPISGHNTLYWYLQNLGQGPELLIRYENEEAVDDSQLPKDRFSAERLKGVDSTLKIQPAELGDSAVYLCASARDRTNTGELFFGEGSRLTVL.

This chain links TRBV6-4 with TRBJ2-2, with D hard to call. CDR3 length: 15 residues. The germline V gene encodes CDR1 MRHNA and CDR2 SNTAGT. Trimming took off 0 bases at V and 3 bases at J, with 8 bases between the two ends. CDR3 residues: CASSDSGQDTGELFF. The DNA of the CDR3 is TGTGCCAGCAGTGACTCCGGGCAGGACACCGGGGAGCTGTTTTTT.

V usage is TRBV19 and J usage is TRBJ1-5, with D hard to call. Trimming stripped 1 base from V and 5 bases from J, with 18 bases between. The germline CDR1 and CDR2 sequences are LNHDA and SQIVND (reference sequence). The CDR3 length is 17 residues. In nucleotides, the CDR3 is TGTGCCAGTAGTATAGGTCCCCGGGATTTATCGGATCAGCCCCAGCATTTT. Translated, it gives CASSIGPRDLSDQPQHF.

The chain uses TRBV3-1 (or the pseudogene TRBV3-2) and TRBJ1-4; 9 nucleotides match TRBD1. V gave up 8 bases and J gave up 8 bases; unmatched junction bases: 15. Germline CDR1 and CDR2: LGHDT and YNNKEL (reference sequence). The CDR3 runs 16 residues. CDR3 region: CASGVPGQGGKEKLFF. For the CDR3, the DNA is TGTGCCAGCGGCGTCCCGGGACAGGGAGGTAAAGAAAAACTGTTTTTT.

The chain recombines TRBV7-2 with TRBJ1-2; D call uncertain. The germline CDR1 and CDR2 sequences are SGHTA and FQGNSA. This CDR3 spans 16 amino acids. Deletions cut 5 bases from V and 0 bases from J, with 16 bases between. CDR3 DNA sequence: TGTGCCAGCAGCCCAGGAAACCTCCGGACTAACTATGGCTACACCTTC. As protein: CASSPGNLRTNYGYTF.

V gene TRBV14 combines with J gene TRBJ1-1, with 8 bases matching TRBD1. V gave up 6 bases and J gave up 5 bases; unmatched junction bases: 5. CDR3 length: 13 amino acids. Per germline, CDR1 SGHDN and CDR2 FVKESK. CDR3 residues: CASRRQGSTEAFF. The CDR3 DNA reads TGTGCCAGCAGGAGACAGGGGAGTACTGAAGCTTTCTTT.

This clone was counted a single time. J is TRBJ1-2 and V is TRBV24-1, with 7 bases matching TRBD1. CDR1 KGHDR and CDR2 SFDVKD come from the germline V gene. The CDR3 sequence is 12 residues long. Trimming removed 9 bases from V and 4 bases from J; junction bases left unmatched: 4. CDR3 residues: CATSAGGYGYTF. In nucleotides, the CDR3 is TGTGCCACCTCCGCAGGGGGCTATGGCTACACCTTC.

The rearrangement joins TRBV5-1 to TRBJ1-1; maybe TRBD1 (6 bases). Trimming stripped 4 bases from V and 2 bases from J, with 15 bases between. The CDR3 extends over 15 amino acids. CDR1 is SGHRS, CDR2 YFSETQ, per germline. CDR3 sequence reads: CASSRGDGSNTEAFF. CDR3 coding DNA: TGCGCCAGCAGCAGGGGGGACGGATCAAACACTGAAGCTTTCTTT.

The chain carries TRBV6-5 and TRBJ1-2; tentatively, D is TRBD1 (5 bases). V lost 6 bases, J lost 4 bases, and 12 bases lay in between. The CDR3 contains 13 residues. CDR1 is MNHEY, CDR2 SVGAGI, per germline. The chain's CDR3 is CASSPPGFYGYTF. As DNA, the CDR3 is TGTGCCAGCAGCCCCCCAGGGTTCTATGGCTACACCTTC.

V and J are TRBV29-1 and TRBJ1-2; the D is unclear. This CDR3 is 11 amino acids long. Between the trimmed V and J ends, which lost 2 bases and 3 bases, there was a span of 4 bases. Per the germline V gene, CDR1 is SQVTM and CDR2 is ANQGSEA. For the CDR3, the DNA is TGCAGCGTTGAATTCGACTATGGCTACACCTTC. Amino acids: CSVEFDYGYTF.

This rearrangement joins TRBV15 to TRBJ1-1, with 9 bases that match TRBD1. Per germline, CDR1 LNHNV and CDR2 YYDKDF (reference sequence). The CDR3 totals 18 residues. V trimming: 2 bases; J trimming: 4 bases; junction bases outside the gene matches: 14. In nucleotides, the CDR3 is TGTGCCACCAGCAGACAATACCCGACAGGGGGTCATGGCACTGAAGCTTTCTTT. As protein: CATSRQYPTGGHGTEAFF. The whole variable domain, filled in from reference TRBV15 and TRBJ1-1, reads DAMVIQNPRYQVTQFGKPVTLSCSQTLNHNVMYWYQQKSSQAPKLLFHYYDKDFNNEADTPDNFQSRRPNTSFCFLDIRSPGLGDTAMYLCATSRQYPTGGHGTEAFFGQGTRLTVV.

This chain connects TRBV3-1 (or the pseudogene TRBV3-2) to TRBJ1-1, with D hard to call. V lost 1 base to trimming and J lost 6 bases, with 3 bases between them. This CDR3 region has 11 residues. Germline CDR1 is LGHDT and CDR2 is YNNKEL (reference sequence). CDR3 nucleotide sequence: TGTGCCAGCAGCCAAGGGCCTGAAGCTTTCTTT. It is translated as CASSQGPEAFF.

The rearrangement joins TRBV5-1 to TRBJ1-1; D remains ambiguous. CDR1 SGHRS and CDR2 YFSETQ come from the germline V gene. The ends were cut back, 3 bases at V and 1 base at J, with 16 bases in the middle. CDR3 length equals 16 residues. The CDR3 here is CASSYIRALTNTEAFF. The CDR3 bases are TGCGCCAGCAGCTATATCCGAGCTCTAACGAACACTGAAGCTTTCTTT.

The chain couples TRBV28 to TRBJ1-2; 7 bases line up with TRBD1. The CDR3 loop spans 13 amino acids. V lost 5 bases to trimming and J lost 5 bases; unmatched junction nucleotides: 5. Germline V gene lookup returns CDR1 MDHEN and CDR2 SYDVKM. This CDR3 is CASSLGGQYGYTF. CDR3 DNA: TGTGCCAGCAGTCTGGGGGGACAGTATGGCTACACCTTC.

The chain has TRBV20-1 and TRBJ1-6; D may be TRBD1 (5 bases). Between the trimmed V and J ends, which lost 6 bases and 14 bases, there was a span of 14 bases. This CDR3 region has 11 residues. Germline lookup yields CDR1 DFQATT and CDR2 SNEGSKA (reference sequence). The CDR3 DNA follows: TGCAGTGCCAAGACAGTCGCGGCCCTCCACTTT. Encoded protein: CSAKTVAALHF.

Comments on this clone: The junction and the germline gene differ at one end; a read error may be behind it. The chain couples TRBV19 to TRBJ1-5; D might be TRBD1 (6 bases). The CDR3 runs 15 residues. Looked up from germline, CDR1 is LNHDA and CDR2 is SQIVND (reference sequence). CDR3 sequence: CASSPTGKGKQPQHF. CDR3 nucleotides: TGTGCCAGTAGTCCTACAGGGAAGGGCAAACAGCCCCAGCATTTT.

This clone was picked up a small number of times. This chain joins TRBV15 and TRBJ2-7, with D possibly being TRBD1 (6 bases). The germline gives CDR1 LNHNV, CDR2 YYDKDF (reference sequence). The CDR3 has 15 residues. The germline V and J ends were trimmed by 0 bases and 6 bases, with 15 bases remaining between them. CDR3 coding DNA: TGTGCCACCAGCAGAGATGCGAACAGGGAGCTCGAGCAGTACTTC. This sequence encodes CATSRDANRELEQYF.

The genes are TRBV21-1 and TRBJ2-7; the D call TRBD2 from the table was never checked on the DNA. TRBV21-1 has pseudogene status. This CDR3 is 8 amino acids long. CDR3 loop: CASTLPHF. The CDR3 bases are TGTGCCAGCACCCTCCCCCACTTC.

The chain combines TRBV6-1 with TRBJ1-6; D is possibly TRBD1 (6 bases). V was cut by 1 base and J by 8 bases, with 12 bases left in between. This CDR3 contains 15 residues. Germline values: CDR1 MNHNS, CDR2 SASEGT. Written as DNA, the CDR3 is TGTGCCAGCAGTGAAGACAGGGAAATTGATTCACCCCTCCACTTT. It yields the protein CASSEDREIDSPLHF.